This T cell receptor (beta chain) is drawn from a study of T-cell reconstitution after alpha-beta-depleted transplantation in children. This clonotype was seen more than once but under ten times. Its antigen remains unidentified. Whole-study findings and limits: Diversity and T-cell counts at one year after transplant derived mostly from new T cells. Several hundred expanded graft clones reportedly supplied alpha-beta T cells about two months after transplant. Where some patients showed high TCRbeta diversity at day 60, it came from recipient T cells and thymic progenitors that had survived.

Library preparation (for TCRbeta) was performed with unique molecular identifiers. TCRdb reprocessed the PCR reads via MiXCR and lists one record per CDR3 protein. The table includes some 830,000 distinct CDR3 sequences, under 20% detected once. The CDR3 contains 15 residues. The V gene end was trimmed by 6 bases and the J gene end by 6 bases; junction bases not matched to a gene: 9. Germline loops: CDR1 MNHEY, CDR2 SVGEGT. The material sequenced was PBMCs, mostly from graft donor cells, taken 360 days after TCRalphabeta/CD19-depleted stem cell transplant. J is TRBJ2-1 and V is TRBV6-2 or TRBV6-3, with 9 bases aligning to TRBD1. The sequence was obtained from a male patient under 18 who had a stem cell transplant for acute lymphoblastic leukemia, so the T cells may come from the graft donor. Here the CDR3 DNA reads TGTGCCAGCAGGAAGACAGGGGGTATGTCCAATGAGCAGTTCTTC. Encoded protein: CASRKTGGMSNEQFF.